These 24 T cell receptor beta chains were sequenced from one sample in a study of graft-versus-host responses after intestinal transplantation. This table comes from immunoSEQ multiplex PCR, and its TCRdb copy is limited to in-frame clones, with some not included. The sample comprises 3,500 to 5,500 clones, approximately 80% of which are singletons, and more than 7% rests with the top ten. Graft tissue processing released intraepithelial and lamina propria lymphocytes. Here the sequenced sample was ileum tissue, taken 9 days after transplant. These receptors all stem from a human patient who received an intestinal transplant, so some T cells may come from the graft donor.

This clone showed up just once. The V gene is TRBV25-1, the J gene TRBJ2-5; D possibly corresponds to TRBD1 (5 bases). The CDR3 runs 16 residues. Trimming shortened V by 1 base and J by 5 bases, and 17 bases separated the two germline ends. Germline values: CDR1 MGHDK, CDR2 SYGVNS. Here the CDR3 DNA reads TGTGCCAGCAGTGAATTTATCTCAGGGCATGTCGAGACCCAGTACTTC. Protein: CASSEFISGHVETQYF.

Turning to this clone: One end of the junction does not line up with germline, which may come from a read error. V usage is TRBV25-1 and J usage is TRBJ2-5, with 8 bases matching TRBD1. Germline V gives CDR1 MGHDK, CDR2 SYGVNS. The CDR3 consists of 17 residues. The CDR3 DNA follows: TGTGCCAGCAGGGAATCCCTCATCAGGGGGCGACGAGAGACCCAGTACTTC. It translates to CASRESLIRGRRETQYF. Using reference TRBV25-1 and TRBJ2-5 for the parts outside the CDR3, the full variable domain is EADIYQTPRYLVIGTGKKITLECSQTMGHDKMYWYQQDPGMELHLIHYSYGVNSTEKGDLSSESTVSRIRTEHFPLTLESARPSHTSQYLCASRESLIRGRRETQYFGPGTRLLVL.

The genes are TRBV9 and TRBJ2-7; no clear D gene. There are 14 residues in the CDR3. Germline assignment: CDR1 SGDLS and CDR2 YYNGEE. V lost 2 bases and J lost 1, with 10 bases in between. CDR3 in DNA: TGTGCCAGCAGCGTGGGCCTGAATTCCTACGAGCAGTACTTC. Protein sequence: CASSVGLNSYEQYF. Based on the CDR3 plus reference TRBV9 and TRBJ2-7, the full variable domain is DSGVTQTPKHLITATGQRVTLRCSPRSGDLSVYWYQQSLDQGLQFLIQYYNGEERAKGNILERFSAQQFPDLHSELNLSSLELGDSALYFCASSVGLNSYEQYFGPGTRLTVT.

A remark on this clone: Different DNA sequences within this sample yield the same CDR3. The gene calls are TRBV4-1 and TRBJ2-7; TRBD2 matches 8 bases. The CDR3 loop spans 16 amino acids. Germline V gene sequence: CDR1 MGHRA, CDR2 YSYEKL. After removal of 2 bases from V and 0 bases from J, the junction contained 6 bases not matched to a gene. The CDR3 region is CASSQTETSGSYEQYF. The CDR3 region has the DNA TGCGCCAGCAGCCAAACGGAAACTAGCGGCTCCTACGAGCAGTACTTC.

The chain combines TRBV6-4 with TRBJ2-3, with a tentative D call TRBD2 (6 bases). Germline-derived CDR1 and CDR2 are MRHNA and SNTAGT. Trimming left V 3 bases short and J 2 bases short, with 9 bases between. The CDR3 spans 14 residues. CDR3 in DNA: TGTGCCAGCAGTGATGTAGCGGACACAGATACGCAGTATTTT. Its protein is CASSDVADTDTQYF.

The chain joins TRBV5-5 to TRBJ1-2; D possibly corresponds to TRBD1 (5 bases). Trimming stripped 5 bases from V and 8 bases from J, with 16 bases between. The CDR3 length is 13 residues. Germline assignment: CDR1 SGHKS and CDR2 YYEKEE (reference sequence). CDR3 in amino acids: CASRWIPGGGYTF. In DNA, the CDR3 is TGTGCCAGCAGATGGATCCCGGGGGGAGGCTACACCTTC.

The rearrangement joins TRBV25-1 to TRBJ1-5; no reliable D call. Looked up from germline, CDR1 is MGHDK and CDR2 is SYGVNS. The CDR3 is 15 residues long. Trimming cost V 2 bases and J 0 bases, with 8 bases left between them. The DNA of the CDR3 is TGTGCCAGCAGTGAAGAGGATTATAGCAATCAGCCCCAGCATTTT. It specifies CASSEEDYSNQPQHF.

The V gene is TRBV6-5, the J gene TRBJ1-5, with 7 bases aligning to TRBD1. Germline CDR1 MNHEY, CDR2 SVGAGI. V lost 2 bases to trimming and J lost 5 bases; unmatched junction nucleotides: 3. The CDR3 totals 14 residues. The CDR3 DNA is TGTGCCAGCAGTTACAACAGGGGTTATCAGCCCCAGCATTTT. It translates to CASSYNRGYQPQHF.

This clone was seen only once. V gene TRBV6-1 combines with J gene TRBJ2-3, with D hard to call. The CDR3 runs 14 residues. V was shortened by 5 bases and J by 1 base, with 10 bases between the two germline ends. Germline V CDR1 and CDR2: MNHNS, SASEGT. In DNA, the CDR3 is TGTGCCAGCAGTTTCCGAATGGGCACAGATACGCAGTATTTT. Translated: CASSFRMGTDTQYF.

J is TRBJ1-2 and V is TRBV28; D unresolved. Trimming shortened V by 5 bases and J by 2 bases, and 15 bases separated the two germline ends. The V gene's germline CDR1 is MDHEN and CDR2 SYDVKM. The CDR3 extends over 15 amino acids. The CDR3 DNA reads as TGTGCCAGCAGTACGGCCGTCCTCCCCAACTATGGCTACACCTTC. It encodes CASSTAVLPNYGYTF.

This chain links TRBV15 with TRBJ1-2; 7 bases line up with TRBD1. The CDR3 totals 16 residues. Trimming cost V 1 base and J 4 bases; bases outside gene matches: 9. The germline gives CDR1 LNHNV, CDR2 YYDKDF (reference sequence). CDR3 DNA sequence: TGTGCCACCAGCAGAGGGGTAAACAGGGGTCCCTATGGCTACACCTTC. Its protein is CATSRGVNRGPYGYTF.

The V call is TRBV7-9, the J call TRBJ2-1; TRBD1 might be the D (6 bases). CDR3 size: 15 residues. In germline, CDR1 is SEHNR, CDR2 FQNEAQ (reference sequence). The V end was cut by 6 bases, the J end by 3 bases, with 15 bases between. In DNA form, the CDR3 reads TGTGCCAGCAGTTTCGACGCCAGGGGCTACAATGAGCAGTTCTTC. As protein: CASSFDARGYNEQFF.

V gene TRBV29-1 combines with J gene TRBJ2-3, with no clear D. The germline gives CDR1 SQVTM, CDR2 ANQGSEA. Trimming cost V 3 bases and J 6 bases, with 7 bases left between them. The CDR3 contains 11 residues. The chain's CDR3 is CSVDLSDTQYF. CDR3 nucleotides: TGCAGCGTTGATCTGTCGGATACGCAGTATTTT.

In this sample, this clone is large (0.1 to 1%). The chain joins TRBV10-2 to TRBJ1-5; D is ambiguous. Trimming cost V 0 bases and J 9 bases, with 6 bases left between them. Per germline, CDR1 WSHSY and CDR2 SAAADI. The CDR3 contains 12 residues. This CDR3 reads CASSESGGPQHF. The CDR3 DNA reads TGCGCCAGCAGTGAGTCAGGCGGGCCCCAGCATTTT.

The chain combines TRBV23-1 with TRBJ1-1; TRBD1 aligns across 9 bases. TRBV23-1 is filed as an ORF, its function uncertain. This CDR3 contains 16 residues. Unmatched junction bases numbered 5, after V lost 2 bases and J lost 1 base. CDR3 sequence (DNA): TGCGCCAGCAGTCAAATAACAGGGGGCGGGAACACTGAAGCTTTCTTT. Protein: CASSQITGGGNTEAFF.

V is TRBV5-1 and J is TRBJ1-4; D gene uncertain. Germline CDR1 reads SGHRS; CDR2 reads YFSETQ. The V end was cut by 1 base, the J end by 0 bases, with 4 bases between. There are 14 residues in the CDR3. CDR3 sequence (DNA): TGCGCCAGCAGCTTGACAGCAACTAATGAAAAACTGTTTTTT. It specifies CASSLTATNEKLFF.

The chain is built from TRBV28 and TRBJ1-5; D not certain. This CDR3 is 13 amino acids long. Germline values: CDR1 MDHEN, CDR2 SYDVKM. Trimming took 3 bases from V and 5 from J, leaving 8 bases between them. CDR3 in DNA: TGTGCCAGCAGTTTCGTACACTATCAGCCCCAGCATTTT. Its protein is CASSFVHYQPQHF. Based on the CDR3 plus reference TRBV28 and TRBJ1-5, the full variable domain is DVKVTQSSRYLVKRTGEKVFLECVQDMDHENMFWYRQDPGLGLRLIYFSYDVKMKEKGDIPEGYSVSREKKERFSLILESASTNQTSMYLCASSFVHYQPQHFGDGTRLSIL.

V usage is TRBV28 and J usage is TRBJ2-7; D assignment may be TRBD1 or TRBD2 (6 bases each). This CDR3 spans 14 amino acids. Trimming stripped 2 bases from V and 2 bases from J, with 10 bases between. Germline values: CDR1 MDHEN, CDR2 SYDVKM. The DNA of the CDR3 is TGTGCCAGCAGTTTACCGGGGGCGCCCTACGAGCAGTACTTC. It encodes CASSLPGAPYEQYF.

The rearrangement joins TRBV19 to TRBJ2-4; D possibly corresponds to TRBD2 (6 bases). Germline V lookup: CDR1 LNHDA, CDR2 SQIVND (reference sequence). The CDR3 covers 16 residues. V lost 4 bases and J lost 0, with 13 bases in between. Here the CDR3 reads CASSKWGVQAKNIQYF. CDR3 sequence (DNA): TGTGCCAGTAGTAAATGGGGGGTTCAAGCCAAAAACATTCAGTACTTC.

The chain employs TRBV10-3 and TRBJ2-5; D might be TRBD1 (5 bases). Looked up from germline, CDR1 is ENHRY and CDR2 is SYGVKD. V was trimmed by 4 bases and J by 4 bases, leaving 10 bases between them. The CDR3 is made up of 13 amino acids. CDR3 nucleotide sequence: TGTGCCATCAGTGGACTTCAGGGAGAGACCCAGTACTTC. This encodes CAISGLQGETQYF.

CDR3 in amino acids: CASSFTGNTEAFF. The CDR3 DNA follows: TGTGCCAGCAGCTTTACAGGGAACACTGAAGCTTTCTTT. This chain uses TRBV7-9 with TRBJ1-1; maybe TRBD1 (5 bases). Trimming shortened V by 3 bases and J by 1 base, and 6 bases separated the two germline ends. This CDR3 region has 13 residues. Germline assignment: CDR1 SEHNR and CDR2 FQNEAQ (reference sequence).

The CDR3 sequence: CAWKKQGVYGYTF. CDR3 sequence (DNA): TGTGCCTGGAAGAAGCAGGGGGTATATGGCTACACCTTC. This chain connects TRBV30 to TRBJ1-2; 7 nucleotides agree with TRBD1. J was trimmed by 5 bases and V by 4 bases; bases with no gene match: 7. CDR3 length: 13 residues. In germline, CDR1 is GTSNPN, CDR2 SVGIG (reference sequence).

V and J are TRBV4-1 and TRBJ1-3; D may be TRBD1 (5 bases). The CDR3 totals 15 residues. The V end was cut by 6 bases, the J end by 0 bases, with 12 bases between. Germline-derived CDR1 and CDR2 are MGHRA and YSYEKL. CDR3 in amino acids: CASRGVDSSGNTIYF. In DNA form, the CDR3 reads TGCGCCAGCAGGGGGGTGGATTCCTCTGGAAACACCATATATTTT.

This chain connects TRBV11-3 to TRBJ2-1; D is perhaps TRBD1 (6 bases). Trimming shortened V by 3 bases and J by 8 bases, and 8 bases separated the two germline ends. The CDR3 runs 12 residues. Per germline, CDR1 SGHNT and CDR2 YENEEA. Written as DNA, the CDR3 is TGTGCCAGCAGCTTGCGGACAGATGAGCAGTTCTTC. Translation: CASSLRTDEQFF.